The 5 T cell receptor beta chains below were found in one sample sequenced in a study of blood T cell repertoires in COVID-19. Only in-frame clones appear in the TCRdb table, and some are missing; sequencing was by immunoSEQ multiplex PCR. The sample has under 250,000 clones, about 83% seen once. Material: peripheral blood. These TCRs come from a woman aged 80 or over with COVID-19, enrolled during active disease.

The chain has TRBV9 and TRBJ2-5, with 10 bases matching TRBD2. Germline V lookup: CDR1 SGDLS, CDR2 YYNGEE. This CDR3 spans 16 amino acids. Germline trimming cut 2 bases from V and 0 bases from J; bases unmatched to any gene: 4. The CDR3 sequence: CASSVLAGVYQETQYF. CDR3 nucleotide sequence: TGTGCCAGCAGCGTCCTAGCGGGGGTATACCAAGAGACCCAGTACTTC.

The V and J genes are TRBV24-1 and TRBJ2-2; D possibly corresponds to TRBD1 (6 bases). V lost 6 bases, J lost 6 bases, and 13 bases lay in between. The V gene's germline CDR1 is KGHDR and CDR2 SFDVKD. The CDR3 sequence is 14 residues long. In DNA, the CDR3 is TGTGCCACCAGTCACAGGGTAGGCGCCGGGGAGCTGTTTTTT. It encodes CATSHRVGAGELFF.

The CDR3 protein is CASKVRDEQFF. The CDR3 DNA is TGTGCCAGCAAAGTCCGGGATGAGCAGTTCTTC. The rearrangement uses TRBV2 and TRBJ2-1, with D uncertain. Trimming stripped 7 bases from V and 8 bases from J, with 9 bases between. The CDR3 totals 11 residues. Germline V lookup: CDR1 SNHLY, CDR2 FYNNEI.

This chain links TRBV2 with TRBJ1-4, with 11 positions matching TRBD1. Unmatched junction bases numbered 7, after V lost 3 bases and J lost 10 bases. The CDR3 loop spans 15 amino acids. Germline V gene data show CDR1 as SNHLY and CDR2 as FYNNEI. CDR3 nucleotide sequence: TGTGCCAGCAGTGACAGGACAGGGGGCCAAGGAAAACTGTTTTTT. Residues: CASSDRTGGQGKLFF.

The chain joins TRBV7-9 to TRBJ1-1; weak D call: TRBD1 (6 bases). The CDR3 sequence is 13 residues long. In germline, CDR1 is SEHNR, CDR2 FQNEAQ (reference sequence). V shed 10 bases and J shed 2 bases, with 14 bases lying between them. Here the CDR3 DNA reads TGTGCCAACGCGGACAGAATAAACACTGAAGCTTTCTTT. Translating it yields CANADRINTEAFF.